This T cell receptor (beta chain) came from a study of identical twins. Template switching added a universal primer site, and cDNA bore unique molecular identifiers. TCRdb redid the calling of the 5' RACE reads with MiXCR, one entry per CDR3 protein. This table holds 350,000 or so distinct CDR3 sequences, about 10% found once. Healthy Caucasians supplied all donations. The receptor was isolated from a woman aged 45 to 65 in good health. Sequencing used naive T cells sorted from blood.

The DNA for the CDR3 is TGTGCCAGCGAGGAAACGTACACCGGGGAGCTGTTTTTT. It specifies CASEETYTGELFF. The chain uses TRBV4-2 and TRBJ2-2; D remains ambiguous. The CDR3 totals 13 residues. Germline assignment: CDR1 LGHNA and CDR2 YNFKEQ. V was cut by 8 bases and J by 3 bases, with 10 bases left in between.